Here is one T cell receptor beta chain with its context. This clone came up once. Which antigen it targets is not known. The sample holds no much larger clone one base away, and base qualities are not on file. This sample is drawn from a study of control samples from healthy donors and cancer patients (dated by TCRdb to 2020 to 2022). Receptor libraries were prepared by the immunoSEQ multiplex PCR assay. The immuneACCESS repertoire file appears here via TCRdb, limited to in-frame rearrangements. These files lack a portion of the clones; in checked studies, under half of the deficit traces to unresolved V genes, and the cause of the others is not known. The sample records fewer than 15,000 clones, approximately 75% of which are singletons. The ten largest clonotypes hold about a sixth of the sample. Deletion took 4 bases off V and 6 bases off J, with a span of 7 bases between the germline ends. As encoded in the germline V gene, CDR1 is SGHRS while CDR2 is YFSETQ. Spanning cysteine to phenylalanine, the CDR3 consists of 12 amino acids. Only the CDR3 DNA is retained, 36 bases long and in frame from the first base.

Material: formalin-fixed, paraffin-embedded tissue. The receptor was isolated from a female donor with lung cancer. This receptor chain uses TRBV5-1 and TRBJ2-2; a tentative D call is TRBD2 (5 bases match). The encoded CDR3 is CASSELAGELFF. The base sequence is TGCGCCAGCAGCGAACTAGCCGGGGAGCTGTTTTTT.